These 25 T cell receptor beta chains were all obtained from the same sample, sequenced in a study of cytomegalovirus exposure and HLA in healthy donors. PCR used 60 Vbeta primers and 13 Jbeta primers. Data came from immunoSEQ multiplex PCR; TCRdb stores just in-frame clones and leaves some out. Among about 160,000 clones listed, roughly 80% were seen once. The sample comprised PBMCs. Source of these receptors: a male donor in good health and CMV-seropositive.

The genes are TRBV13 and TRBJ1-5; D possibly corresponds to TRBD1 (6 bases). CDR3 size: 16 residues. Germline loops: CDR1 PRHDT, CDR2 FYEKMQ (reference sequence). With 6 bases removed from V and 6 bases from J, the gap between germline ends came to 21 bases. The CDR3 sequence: CASSIRTESAGQPQHF. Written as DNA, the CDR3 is TGTGCCAGCAGTATCCGGACAGAATCCGCCGGTCAGCCCCAGCATTTT. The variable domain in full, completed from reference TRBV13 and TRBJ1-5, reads AAGVIQSPRHLIKEKRETATLKCYPIPRHDTVYWYQQGPGQDPQFLISFYEKMQSDKGSIPDRFSAQQFSDYHSELNMSSLELGDSALYFCASSIRTESAGQPQHFGDGTRLSIL.

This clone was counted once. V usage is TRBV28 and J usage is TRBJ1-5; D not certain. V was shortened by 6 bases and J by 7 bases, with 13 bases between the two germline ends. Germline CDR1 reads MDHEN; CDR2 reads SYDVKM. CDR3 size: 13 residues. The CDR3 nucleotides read TGTGCCAGCAGCCCCATGCCGGGGCAGCCCCAGCATTTT. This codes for CASSPMPGQPQHF.

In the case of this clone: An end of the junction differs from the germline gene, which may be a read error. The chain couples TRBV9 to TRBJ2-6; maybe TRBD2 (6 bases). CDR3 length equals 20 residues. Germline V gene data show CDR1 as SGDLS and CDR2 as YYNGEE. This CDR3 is CASSPRGSGEVFSGANGLTF. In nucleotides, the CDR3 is TGTGCCAGCAGCCCCCGAGGATCGGGAGAAGTATTCTCTGGGGCCAACGGCCTGACTTTC.

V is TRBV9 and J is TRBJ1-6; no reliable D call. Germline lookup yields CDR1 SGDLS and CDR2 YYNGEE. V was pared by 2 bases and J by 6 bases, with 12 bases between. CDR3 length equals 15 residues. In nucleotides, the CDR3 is TGTGCCAGCAGCGTCATGGAGGGAAGTAATTCACCCCTCCACTTT. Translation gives CASSVMEGSNSPLHF.

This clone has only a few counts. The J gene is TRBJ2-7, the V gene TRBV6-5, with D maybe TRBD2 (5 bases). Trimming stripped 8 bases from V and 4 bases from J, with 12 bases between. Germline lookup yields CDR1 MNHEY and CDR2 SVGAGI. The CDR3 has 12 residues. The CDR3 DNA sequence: TGTGCCAGCGTCGGTCGGGGTTACGAGCAGTACTTC. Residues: CASVGRGYEQYF.

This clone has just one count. In DNA form, the CDR3 reads TGTGCCACCAGCAGAGATCAAGCGGGGGGTTTGTACGAGCAGTACTTC. It is translated as CATSRDQAGGLYEQYF. V usage is TRBV15 and J usage is TRBJ2-5, with 9 bases lining up with TRBD2. The J call may be mistaken, given a closer DNA end match to TRBJ2-7. There are 16 residues in the CDR3. The germline V gene encodes CDR1 LNHNV and CDR2 YYDKDF (reference sequence).

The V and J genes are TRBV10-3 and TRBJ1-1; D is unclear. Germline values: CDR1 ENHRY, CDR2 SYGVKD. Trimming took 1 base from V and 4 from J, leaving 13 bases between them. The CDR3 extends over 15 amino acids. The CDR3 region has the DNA TGTGCCATCAGTGAGTTGGGCGGGTTTAGCACTGAAGCTTTCTTT. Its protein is CAISELGGFSTEAFF.

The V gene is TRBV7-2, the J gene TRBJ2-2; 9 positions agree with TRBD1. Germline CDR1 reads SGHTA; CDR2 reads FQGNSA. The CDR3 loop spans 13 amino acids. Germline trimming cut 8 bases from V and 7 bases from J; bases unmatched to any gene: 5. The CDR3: CASHRGQVGELFF. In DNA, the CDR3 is TGTGCCAGCCACAGGGGGCAGGTCGGGGAGCTGTTTTTT.

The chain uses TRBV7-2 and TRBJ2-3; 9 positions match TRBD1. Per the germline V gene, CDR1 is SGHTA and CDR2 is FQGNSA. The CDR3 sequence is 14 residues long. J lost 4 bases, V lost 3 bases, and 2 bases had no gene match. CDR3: CASSFRQGADTQYF. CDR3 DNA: TGTGCCAGCAGCTTCCGACAGGGGGCAGATACGCAGTATTTT.

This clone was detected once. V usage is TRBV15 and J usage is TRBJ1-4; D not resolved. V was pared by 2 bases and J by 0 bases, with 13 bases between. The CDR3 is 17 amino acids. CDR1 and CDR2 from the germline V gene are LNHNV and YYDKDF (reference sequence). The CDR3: CATSRHKLQATNEKLFF. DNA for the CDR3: TGTGCCACCAGCAGACACAAGCTTCAGGCAACTAATGAAAAACTGTTTTTT.

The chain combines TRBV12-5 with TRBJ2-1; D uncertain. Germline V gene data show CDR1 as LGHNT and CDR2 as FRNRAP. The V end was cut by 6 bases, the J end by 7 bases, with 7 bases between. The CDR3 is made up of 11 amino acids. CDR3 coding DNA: TGTGCTAGTGGCCAAAATAATGAGCAGTTCTTC. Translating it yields CASGQNNEQFF.

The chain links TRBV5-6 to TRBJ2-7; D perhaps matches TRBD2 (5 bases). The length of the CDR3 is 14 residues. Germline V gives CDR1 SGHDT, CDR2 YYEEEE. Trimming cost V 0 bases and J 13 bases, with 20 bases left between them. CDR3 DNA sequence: TGTGCCAGCAGCTTGGAGGTCTCCCGGGAACTAGACTACTTC. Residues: CASSLEVSRELDYF.

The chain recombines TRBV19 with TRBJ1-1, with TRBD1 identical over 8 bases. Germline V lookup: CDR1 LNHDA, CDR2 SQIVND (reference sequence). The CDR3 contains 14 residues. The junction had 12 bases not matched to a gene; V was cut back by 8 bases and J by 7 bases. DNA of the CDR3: TGTGCCAGTTCCCGGGACAGGCCTTTTAATGAAGCTTTCTTT. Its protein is CASSRDRPFNEAFF.

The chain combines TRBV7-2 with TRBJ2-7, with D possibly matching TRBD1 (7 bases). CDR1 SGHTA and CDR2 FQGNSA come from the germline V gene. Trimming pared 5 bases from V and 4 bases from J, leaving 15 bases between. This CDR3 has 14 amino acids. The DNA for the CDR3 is TGTGCCAGCAGCCCCGCGGGACAGCGATACGAGCAGTACTTC. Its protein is CASSPAGQRYEQYF.

CDR3 protein: CASSNDRGRTGELFF. The CDR3 nucleotides are TGTGCCAGCAGTAACGACAGGGGGAGAACCGGGGAGCTGTTTTTT. The chain uses TRBV27 and TRBJ2-2; 9 bases fit TRBD1. This CDR3 is built from 15 residues. After removal of 5 bases from V and 5 bases from J, the junction contained 6 bases not matched to a gene. In germline, CDR1 is MNHEY, CDR2 SMNVEV (reference sequence).

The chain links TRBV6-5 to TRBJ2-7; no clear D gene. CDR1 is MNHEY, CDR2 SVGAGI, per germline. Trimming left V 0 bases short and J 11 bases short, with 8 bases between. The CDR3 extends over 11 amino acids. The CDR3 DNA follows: TGTGCCAGCAGTTACTCAGGCGGAGAGTACTTC. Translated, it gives CASSYSGGEYF.

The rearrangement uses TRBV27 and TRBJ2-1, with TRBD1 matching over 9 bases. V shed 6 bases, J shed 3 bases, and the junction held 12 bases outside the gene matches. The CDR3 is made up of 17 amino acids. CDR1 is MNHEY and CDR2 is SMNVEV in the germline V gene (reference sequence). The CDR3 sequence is CASRLATGTGHYNEQFF. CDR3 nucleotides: TGTGCCAGCAGACTTGCAACCGGGACAGGGCACTACAATGAGCAGTTCTTC.

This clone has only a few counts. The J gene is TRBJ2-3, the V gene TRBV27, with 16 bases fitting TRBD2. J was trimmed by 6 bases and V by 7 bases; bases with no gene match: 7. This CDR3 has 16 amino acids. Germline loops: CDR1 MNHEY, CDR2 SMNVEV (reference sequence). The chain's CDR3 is CASTRPGLAGGDTQYF. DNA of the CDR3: TGTGCCAGCACCAGACCGGGACTAGCGGGAGGGGATACGCAGTATTTT.

The CDR3 region has the DNA TGCGCCAGCAGCAGCGGCCCTCCCTCCTACGAGCAGTACTTC. It encodes CASSSGPPSYEQYF. The V call is TRBV4-1, the J call TRBJ2-7, with D possibly matching TRBD2 (5 bases). Germline V CDR1 and CDR2: MGHRA, YSYEKL. Trimming took 5 bases from V and 0 from J, leaving 11 bases between them. The CDR3 consists of 14 residues.

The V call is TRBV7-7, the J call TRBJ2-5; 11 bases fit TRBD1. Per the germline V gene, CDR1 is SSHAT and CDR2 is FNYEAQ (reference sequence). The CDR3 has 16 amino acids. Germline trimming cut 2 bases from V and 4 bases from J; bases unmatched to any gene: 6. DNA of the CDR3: TGTGCCAGCAGCTTAACGGACAGGGGGCTGGGAGAGACCCAGTACTTC. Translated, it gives CASSLTDRGLGETQYF.

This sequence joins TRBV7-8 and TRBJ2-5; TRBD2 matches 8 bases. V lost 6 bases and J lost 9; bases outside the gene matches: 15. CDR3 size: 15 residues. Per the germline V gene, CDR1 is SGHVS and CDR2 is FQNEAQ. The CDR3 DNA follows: TGTGCCAGCAGTCCGAAAAGCGGGGGACCAGGGGCCCAGTACTTC. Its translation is CASSPKSGGPGAQYF.

DNA of the CDR3: TGTGCCAGCTCACCACCTGGGACAGGGAGCACCGGGGAGCTGTTTTTT. It is translated as CASSPPGTGSTGELFF. The chain employs TRBV18 and TRBJ2-2, with 9 bases that match TRBD1. The ends lost 0 bases at V and 4 bases at J; junction bases unmatched: 3. The CDR3 contains 16 residues. In germline, CDR1 is KGHSH, CDR2 LQKENI.

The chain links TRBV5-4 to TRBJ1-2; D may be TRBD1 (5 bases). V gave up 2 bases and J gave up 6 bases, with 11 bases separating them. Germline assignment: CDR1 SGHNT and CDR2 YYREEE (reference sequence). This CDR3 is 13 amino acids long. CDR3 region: CASSFSGLDGYTF. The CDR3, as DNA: TGTGCCAGCAGCTTTTCAGGGTTAGATGGCTACACCTTC.

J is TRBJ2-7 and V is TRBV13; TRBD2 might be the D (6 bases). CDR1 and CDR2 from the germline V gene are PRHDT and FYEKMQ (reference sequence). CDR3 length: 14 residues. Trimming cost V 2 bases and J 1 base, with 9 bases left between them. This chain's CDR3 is CASSLWGTSYEQYF. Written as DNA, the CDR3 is TGTGCCAGCAGCTTATGGGGGACTTCCTACGAGCAGTACTTC.

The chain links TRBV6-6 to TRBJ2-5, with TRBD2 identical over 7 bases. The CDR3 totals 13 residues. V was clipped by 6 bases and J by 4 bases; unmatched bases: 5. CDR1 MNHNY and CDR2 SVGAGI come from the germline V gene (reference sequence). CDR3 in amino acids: CASRTSARETQYF. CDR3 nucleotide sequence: TGTGCCAGCAGAACTAGCGCCCGAGAGACCCAGTACTTC.